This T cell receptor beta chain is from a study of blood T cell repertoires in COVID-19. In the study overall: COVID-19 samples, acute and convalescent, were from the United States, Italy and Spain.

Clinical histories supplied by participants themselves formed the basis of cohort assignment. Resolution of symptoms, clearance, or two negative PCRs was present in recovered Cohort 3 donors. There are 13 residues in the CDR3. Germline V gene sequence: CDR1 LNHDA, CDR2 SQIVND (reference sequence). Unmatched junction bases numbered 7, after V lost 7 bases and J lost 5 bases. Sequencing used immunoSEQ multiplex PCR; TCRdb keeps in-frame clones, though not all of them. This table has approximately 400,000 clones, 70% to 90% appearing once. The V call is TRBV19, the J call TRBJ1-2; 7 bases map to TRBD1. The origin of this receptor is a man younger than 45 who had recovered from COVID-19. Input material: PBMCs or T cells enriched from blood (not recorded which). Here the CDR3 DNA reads TGTGCCAGTAACGACAGGGAGATTTATGGCTACACCTTC. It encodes CASNDREIYGYTF.